Following are 9 T cell receptor beta chains from one sample sequenced in a study of regulatory T cells in long-lasting Graves disease. Regarding time point: newly diagnosed GD, antithyroid drugs for less than 3 months. There was RNA extracted from PBMCs, and the TCR library was made from it. Researchers made TCR beta libraries by using iRepertoire HTBI primers and running Arm-PCR on CDR3 regions. Using its own MiXCR run on the multiplex PCR reads, TCRdb lists one record per CDR3 protein. This table holds 450,000 to 600,000 distinct CDR3 sequences, 15% to 20% found once. The same specimen was also included in a second study, on T cells in Graves' hyperthyroidism and ophthalmopathy.

Sequencing used peripheral blood mononuclear cells (PBMCs), obtained at new diagnosis, from a patient treated with antithyroid drugs. Receptor source: a middle-aged man with Graves disease.

This clonotype was recorded many times. V is TRBV5-1 and J is TRBJ2-2; possibly TRBD1 or TRBD2 for D (6 bases each). Germline CDR1 SGHRS, CDR2 YFSETQ. V was trimmed by 6 bases and J by 4 bases, leaving 22 bases between them. The CDR3 runs 17 residues. The chain's CDR3 is CASTSLSGAVSTGELFF. The CDR3 DNA follows: TGCGCCAGCACCTCCTTGTCGGGGGCGGTGAGCACCGGGGAGCTGTTTTTT.

The sample holds many counts of this clonotype. The chain uses TRBV28 and TRBJ1-3, with TRBD1 as a possible D gene (6 bases). CDR1 is MDHEN and CDR2 is SYDVKM in the germline V gene. Trimming took off 4 bases at V and 6 bases at J, with 19 bases between the two ends. This CDR3 has 16 residues. The CDR3 nucleotides are TGTGCCAGCAGTTCACCCGAGAGGGGGGTTGTAAACACCATATATTTT. Translated: CASSSPERGVVNTIYF.

This clonotype was detected ten times or more. The V and J genes are TRBV7-6 and TRBJ2-1, with 7 bases fitting TRBD1. The V segment lost 2 bases and the J segment 10 bases; nucleotides outside the gene matches: 2. Germline V gives CDR1 SGHVS, CDR2 FNYEAQ. CDR3 length equals 12 residues. CDR3: CASSLNRGEQFF. As DNA, the CDR3 is TGTGCCAGCAGCTTAAACAGGGGAGAGCAGTTCTTC.

This clonotype was observed a handful of times. The rearrangement joins TRBV12-3 or TRBV12-4 to TRBJ1-2; D is undetermined. This CDR3 spans 13 amino acids. The V gene lost 3 bases and the J gene lost 5 bases, with 10 bases spanning the gap. The CDR3 protein is CASSFGQPYGYTF. The CDR3 nucleotides read TGTGCCAGCAGTTTTGGTCAGCCATATGGCTACACCTTC.

In its sample, this clonotype was seen many times. The chain combines TRBV9 with TRBJ2-3, with 8 bases fitting TRBD2. The J segment lost 4 bases and the V segment lost 0 bases, leaving 7 bases of the junction unmatched. The germline V gene encodes CDR1 SGDLS and CDR2 YYNGEE. The CDR3 runs 16 residues. DNA of the CDR3: TGTGCCAGCAGCGTAGCTACGAGCGGGAGTTCAGATACGCAGTATTTT. As protein: CASSVATSGSSDTQYF.

In the case of this clonotype: Being one base from a much bigger clone, this may be a read error. The rearrangement links TRBV20-1 to TRBJ2-1; the D call may be TRBD1 or TRBD2 (5 bases each). Germline CDR1 DFQATT, CDR2 SNEGSKA (reference sequence). The CDR3 spans 14 residues. CDR3 bases: TGCAGTGCGTTTCCCAGGGACCGTTACAGTGAGCAGTTCTTC. This sequence encodes CSAFPRDRYSEQFF.

This clonotype was detected many times. The chain is built from TRBV7-3 and TRBJ2-1; 12 bases are a match to TRBD2. The CDR3 runs to 15 residues. In germline, CDR1 is SGHTA, CDR2 FQGTGA. V shed 5 bases and J 4 bases; nucleotides not matched to a gene: 3. In nucleotides, the CDR3 is TGTGCCAGCAGCCGACTAGCGGGAGATTACAATGAGCAGTTCTTC. Its protein is CASSRLAGDYNEQFF.

The rearrangement uses TRBV9 and TRBJ2-7, with D hard to call. Per the germline V gene, CDR1 is SGDLS and CDR2 is YYNGEE. V dropped 1 base and J dropped 2 bases, with 10 bases sitting between them. The CDR3 runs 14 residues. The chain's CDR3 is CASSVFPEPYEQYF. DNA for the CDR3: TGTGCCAGCAGCGTATTTCCGGAGCCCTACGAGCAGTACTTC.

This clonotype was detected a few times. The chain recombines TRBV27 with TRBJ2-1; D might be TRBD1 (6 bases). The ends were cut back, 5 bases at V and 8 bases at J, with 22 bases in the middle. There are 16 residues in the CDR3. The germline gives CDR1 MNHEY, CDR2 SMNVEV (reference sequence). The CDR3 DNA reads TGTGCCAGCAGTACTCGACGGGACAAGCTGTTCCATGAGCAGTTCTTC. It encodes CASSTRRDKLFHEQFF.